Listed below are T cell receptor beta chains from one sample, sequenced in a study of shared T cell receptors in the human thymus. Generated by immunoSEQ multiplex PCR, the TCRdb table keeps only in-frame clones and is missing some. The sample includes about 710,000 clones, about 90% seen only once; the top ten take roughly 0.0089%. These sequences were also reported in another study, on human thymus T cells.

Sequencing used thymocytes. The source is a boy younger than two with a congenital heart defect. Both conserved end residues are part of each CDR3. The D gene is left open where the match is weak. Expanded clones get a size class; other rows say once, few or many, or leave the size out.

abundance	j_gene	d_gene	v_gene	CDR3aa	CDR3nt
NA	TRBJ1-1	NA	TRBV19	CASSTGGGTEAFF	TGTGCCAGTAGTACGGGAGGAGGCACTGAAGCTTTCTTT
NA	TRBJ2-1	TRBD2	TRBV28	CASSEGLAIYNEQFF	TGTGCCAGCAGTGAAGGACTAGCTATCTACAATGAGCAGTTCTTC
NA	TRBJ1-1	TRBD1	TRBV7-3	CASSFGTGGGTEAFF	TGTGCCAGCAGCTTTGGGACAGGGGGAGGCACTGAAGCTTTCTTT
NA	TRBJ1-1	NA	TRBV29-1	CSVRKDTGYGDTEAFF	TGCAGCGTAAGGAAGGACACCGGGTATGGGGACACTGAAGCTTTCTTT
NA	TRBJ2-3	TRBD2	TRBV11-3	CASSLNGRAGVPDTQYF	TGTGCCAGCAGCCTTAACGGGAGGGCCGGCGTGCCAGATACGCAGTATTTT
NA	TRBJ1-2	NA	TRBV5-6	CASSLDRFNYGYTF	TGTGCCAGCAGCTTGGACAGGTTTAACTATGGCTACACCTTC
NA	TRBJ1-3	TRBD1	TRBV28	CASSPTGGGSGNTIYF	TGTGCCAGCAGTCCGACAGGGGGCGGCTCTGGAAACACCATATATTTT
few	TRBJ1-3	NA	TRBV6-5	CASSARGYGNTIYF	TGTGCCAGCAGTGCCAGGGGATATGGAAACACCATATATTTT
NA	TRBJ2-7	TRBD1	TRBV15	CATSRDVTGSHEQYF	TGTGCCACCAGCAGAGATGTGACAGGGTCCCACGAGCAGTACTTC
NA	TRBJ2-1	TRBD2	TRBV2	CASSYVAGTYNEQFF	TGTGCCAGCAGTTACGTAGCGGGGACCTACAATGAGCAGTTCTTC
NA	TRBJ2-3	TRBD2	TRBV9	CASSPLAGGTDTQYF	TGTGCCAGCAGCCCTTTAGCGGGAGGTACAGATACGCAGTATTTT